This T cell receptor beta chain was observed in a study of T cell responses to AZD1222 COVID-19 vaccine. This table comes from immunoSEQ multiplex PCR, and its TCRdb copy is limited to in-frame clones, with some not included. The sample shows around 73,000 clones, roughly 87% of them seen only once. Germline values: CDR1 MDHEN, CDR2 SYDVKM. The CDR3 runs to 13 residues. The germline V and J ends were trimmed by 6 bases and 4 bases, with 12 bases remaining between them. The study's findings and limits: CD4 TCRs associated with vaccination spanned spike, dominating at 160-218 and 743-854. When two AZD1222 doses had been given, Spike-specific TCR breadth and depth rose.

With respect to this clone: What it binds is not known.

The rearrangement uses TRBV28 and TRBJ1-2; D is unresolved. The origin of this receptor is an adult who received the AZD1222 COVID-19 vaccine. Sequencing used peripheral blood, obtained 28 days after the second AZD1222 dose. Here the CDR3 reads CASRYGPLYGYTF. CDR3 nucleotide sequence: TGTGCCAGCAGATACGGGCCCCTCTATGGCTACACCTTC.